This T cell receptor (beta chain) is from a study of T cell therapy after organ transplantation. In the study overall: Long-term post-therapy blood was drawn 20 to 29 weeks after therapy ended. Overall study findings and caveats: Antirejection and antiviral medication effects could not be assessed.

This CDR3 has 16 amino acids. Per germline, CDR1 SNHLY and CDR2 FYNNEI. The table came from immunoSEQ multiplex PCR; TCRdb's copy has only in-frame clones and leaves some out. This table has about 17,000 clones, over 75% appearing once. Indicated time point: 20-29 weeks after completion of therapy. As regards this clone: Its antigen is still unknown.

The V gene is TRBV2, the J gene TRBJ1-3; D unclear. This specimen was CD8+ T cells from blood, taken after autologous CMV-specific T cell therapy. The TCR was taken from a human patient who had received a solid organ transplant and had CMV disease. Some T cells may be provided by the graft donor. The CDR3 region has the DNA TGTGCTACCTCCCGACTGGACGGAGACTCTGGAAACACCATATATTTT. This translates into CATSRLDGDSGNTIYF. Supplemented by reference TRBV2 and TRBJ1-3, the full variable domain reads EPEVTQTPSHQVTQMGQEVILRCVPISNHLYFYWYRQILGQKVEFLVSFYNNEISEKSEIFDDQFSVERPDGSNFTLKIRSTKLEDSAMYFCATSRLDGDSGNTIYFGEGSWLTVV.